The 24 T cell receptor beta chains below were found in one sample sequenced in a study of technical replicates of blood from several donors. Only in-frame clones appear in the TCRdb table, and some are missing; sequencing was by immunoSEQ multiplex PCR. The table has about 88,000 clones, around 94% seen once. The specimen sequenced was T cells isolated from PBMCs. The receptors originated from a human donor in good health.

V usage is TRBV5-1 and J usage is TRBJ2-7; 9 nucleotides line up with TRBD1. This CDR3 is built from 15 residues. In germline, CDR1 is SGHRS, CDR2 YFSETQ. The V gene end was trimmed by 1 base and the J gene end by 7 bases; junction bases not matched to a gene: 9. The CDR3 sequence is CASSLNRDRVKEQYF. In DNA form, the CDR3 reads TGCGCCAGCAGCTTGAACCGGGACAGGGTAAAGGAGCAGTACTTC.

The chain links TRBV6-6 to TRBJ1-1; no definite D call. The CDR3 has 13 amino acids. Germline CDR1 and CDR2: MNHNY and SVGAGI (reference sequence). Trimming pared 2 bases from V and 1 base from J, leaving 5 bases between. In DNA form, the CDR3 reads TGTGCCAGCAGTTACGCGGCGAACACTGAAGCTTTCTTT. Its protein is CASSYAANTEAFF.

The chain links TRBV4-1 to TRBJ1-3; 7 bases are a match to TRBD1. The junction had 11 bases not matched to a gene; V was cut back by 4 bases and J by 5 bases. CDR3 length: 16 residues. Germline lookup yields CDR1 MGHRA and CDR2 YSYEKL. The CDR3 DNA reads as TGCGCCAGCAGCCCATCGCAGGGGGTCCTAAGAAACACCATATATTTT. This encodes CASSPSQGVLRNTIYF.

The chain couples TRBV29-1 to TRBJ2-5; 16 bases are shared with TRBD2. The CDR3 is 14 residues long. Germline lookup yields CDR1 SQVTM and CDR2 ANQGSEA. V lost 3 bases to trimming and J lost 6 bases; unmatched junction nucleotides: 1. The CDR3 region is CSVEGLAGGQTQYF. The CDR3 nucleotides read TGCAGCGTTGAGGGACTAGCGGGAGGGCAGACCCAGTACTTC.

This chain joins TRBV27 and TRBJ2-1, with 8 bases that match TRBD2. The CDR3 is made up of 15 amino acids. The V segment lost 5 bases and the J segment 0 bases; nucleotides outside the gene matches: 3. Germline V CDR1 and CDR2: MNHEY, SMNVEV (reference sequence). Here the CDR3 reads CASSSGSTSYNEQFF. DNA of the CDR3: TGTGCCAGCAGTAGCGGGAGTACCTCCTACAATGAGCAGTTCTTC.

The V call is TRBV6-1, the J call TRBJ1-5; 7 nucleotides match TRBD1. The CDR3 has 13 residues. CDR1 is MNHNS, CDR2 SASEGT, per germline. After removal of 3 bases from V and 13 bases from J, the junction contained 9 bases not matched to a gene. CDR3 DNA sequence: TGTGCCAGCAGTGATTGGCGAGGGGGCCCTCAGCATTTT. Amino acid sequence: CASSDWRGGPQHF.

The gene calls are TRBV11-3 and TRBJ2-3; no firm D call. Per the germline V gene, CDR1 is SGHNT and CDR2 is YENEEA. CDR3 length: 13 residues. V gave up 4 bases and J gave up 6 bases, with 11 bases separating them. CDR3: CASSSHESDTQYF. The DNA of the CDR3 is TGTGCCAGCAGCTCCCACGAGTCGGATACGCAGTATTTT.

V is TRBV6-5 and J is TRBJ2-3; D is unresolved. Germline-derived CDR1 and CDR2 are MNHEY and SVGAGI. The CDR3 length is 15 residues. V lost 0 bases and J 1 base, leaving 8 bases between the germline ends. The CDR3: CASSYSYSGTDTQYF. CDR3 nucleotide sequence: TGTGCCAGCAGTTACTCGTACAGTGGCACAGATACGCAGTATTTT.

This clone was found once. The chain has TRBV4-1 and TRBJ2-4; TRBD2 agrees at 11 bases. Germline V lookup: CDR1 MGHRA, CDR2 YSYEKL. After removal of 3 bases from V and 7 bases from J, the junction contained 11 bases not matched to a gene. The length of the CDR3 is 17 residues. CDR3 sequence reads: CASSQGLAGGVGNIQYF. The CDR3 DNA reads as TGCGCCAGCAGCCAGGGCCTAGCGGGGGGAGTGGGGAACATTCAGTACTTC.

The J gene is TRBJ1-1, the V gene TRBV5-1; a possible D gene is TRBD1 (6 bases). The CDR3 extends over 15 amino acids. V was trimmed by 4 bases and J by 1 base, leaving 14 bases between them. Germline V gene data show CDR1 as SGHRS and CDR2 as YFSETQ. This chain's CDR3 is CASSILTGSNTEAFF. In DNA form, the CDR3 reads TGCGCCAGCAGCATTCTTACAGGGTCGAACACTGAAGCTTTCTTT.

The chain combines TRBV6-1 with TRBJ2-1, with TRBD2 matching over 7 bases. The germline CDR1 and CDR2 sequences are MNHNS and SASEGT. The length of the CDR3 is 14 residues. V was clipped by 0 bases and J by 9 bases; unmatched bases: 5. The CDR3 region is CASSEAGGKIEQFF. DNA of the CDR3: TGTGCCAGCAGTGAAGCGGGGGGGAAAATTGAGCAGTTCTTC.

The chain couples TRBV19 to TRBJ1-5, with a tentative D call TRBD1 (5 bases). Germline-derived CDR1 and CDR2 are LNHDA and SQIVND (reference sequence). Trimming took 1 base from V and 4 from J, leaving 11 bases between them. This CDR3 spans 15 amino acids. The CDR3, as DNA: TGTGCCAGTAGTATAGCCAGGGCCAAGAATCAGCCCCAGCATTTT. It translates to CASSIARAKNQPQHF. The full variable domain, in which reference TRBV19 and TRBJ1-5 provide the parts outside the CDR3, is DGGITQSPKYLFRKEGQNVTLSCEQNLNHDAMYWYRQDPGQGLRLIYYSQIVNDFQKGDIAEGYSVSREKKESFPLTVTSAQKNPTAFYLCASSIARAKNQPQHFGDGTRLSIL.

This clone appeared once. The V and J genes are TRBV13 and TRBJ2-3, with D uncertain. Germline lookup yields CDR1 PRHDT and CDR2 FYEKMQ (reference sequence). The CDR3 extends over 11 amino acids. Trimming took off 3 bases at V and 4 bases at J, with 2 bases between the two ends. The CDR3 sequence: CASSFADTQYF. The CDR3 DNA reads TGTGCCAGCAGCTTCGCAGATACGCAGTATTTT.

This sequence joins TRBV12-5 and TRBJ2-3; 13 nucleotides align to TRBD2. V shed 7 bases and J 2 bases; nucleotides not matched to a gene: 15. Germline V gives CDR1 LGHNT, CDR2 FRNRAP. This CDR3 region has 19 residues. CDR3: CASARLAGGSARITDTQYF. The CDR3 bases are TGTGCTAGTGCCCGACTAGCGGGGGGAAGTGCCAGGATCACAGATACGCAGTATTTT.

V and J are TRBV19 and TRBJ2-4; 8 nucleotides match TRBD2. The CDR3 spans 14 residues. V lost 6 bases, J lost 8 bases, and 9 bases stayed unmatched. Germline lookup yields CDR1 LNHDA and CDR2 SQIVND (reference sequence). The chain's CDR3 is CASSSGTRGDIQYF. Here the CDR3 DNA reads TGTGCCAGTAGCAGCGGGACTAGGGGAGACATTCAGTACTTC.

The J gene is TRBJ1-1, the V gene TRBV30, with TRBD1 identical over 7 bases. The CDR3 sequence is 12 residues long. Germline V gene lookup returns CDR1 GTSNPN and CDR2 SVGIG (reference sequence). V trimming: 1 base; J trimming: 11 bases; junction bases outside the gene matches: 7. The CDR3 sequence is CAWSGQGPAAFF. The CDR3, as DNA: TGTGCCTGGAGTGGACAGGGTCCGGCCGCTTTCTTT.

The gene calls are TRBV28 and TRBJ1-2; D may be TRBD1 (6 bases). CDR1 MDHEN and CDR2 SYDVKM come from the germline V gene. The V and J ends lost 6 bases and 4 bases respectively, with 9 bases between them. This CDR3 is built from 12 residues. The CDR3 is CASRRTVYGYTF. CDR3 bases: TGTGCCAGCAGGCGGACAGTCTATGGCTACACCTTC.

This clone was observed a single time. V and J are TRBV4-1 and TRBJ2-7; 7 positions agree with TRBD1. From germline, CDR1 is MGHRA and CDR2 YSYEKL. Trimming removed 0 bases from V and 6 bases from J; junction bases left unmatched: 2. This CDR3 has 13 residues. CDR3 bases: TGCGCCAGCAGCCAAGAGACAGGGCTCGAGCAGTACTTC. Translated: CASSQETGLEQYF.

The rearrangement uses TRBV30 and TRBJ1-6, with D tentatively TRBD1 (6 bases). The CDR3 loop spans 14 amino acids. Trimming cost V 1 base and J 7 bases, with 11 bases left between them. Germline CDR1 is GTSNPN and CDR2 is SVGIG (reference sequence). Here the CDR3 reads CAWSEGGNNSPLHF. DNA of the CDR3: TGTGCCTGGAGTGAGGGGGGGAACAATTCACCCCTCCACTTT.

The rearrangement joins TRBV6-1 to TRBJ1-2; perhaps TRBD1 as D (6 bases). V was pared by 5 bases and J by 4 bases, with 14 bases between. The CDR3 length is 14 residues. Germline CDR1 is MNHNS and CDR2 is SASEGT. CDR3 sequence: CASSLSGQIYGYTF. DNA for the CDR3: TGTGCCAGCAGTCTTTCGGGACAAATCTATGGCTACACCTTC.

The chain employs TRBV6-6 and TRBJ1-4, with a possible D match to TRBD1 (5 bases). V lost 0 bases and J lost 6, with 11 bases in between. Germline assignment: CDR1 MNHNY and CDR2 SVGAGI (reference sequence). CDR3 length: 15 residues. CDR3 DNA sequence: TGTGCCAGCAGTTACTCGCGGGGGAGCGATGAAAAACTGTTTTTT. Encoded protein: CASSYSRGSDEKLFF.

The chain carries TRBV2 and TRBJ1-2; 7 positions agree with TRBD1. This CDR3 is 16 amino acids long. CDR1 is SNHLY, CDR2 FYNNEI, per germline. V shed 3 bases and J 0 bases; nucleotides not matched to a gene: 7. For the CDR3, the DNA is TGTGCCAGCAGTGATCCTCAGGGGGGCGCTAACTATGGCTACACCTTC. It translates to CASSDPQGGANYGYTF.

This clone was observed a single time. The chain joins TRBV27 to TRBJ2-7, with D perhaps TRBD1 (6 bases). The CDR3 is made up of 15 amino acids. V shed 5 bases and J shed 4 bases, with 18 bases lying between them. Germline V lookup: CDR1 MNHEY, CDR2 SMNVEV (reference sequence). This CDR3 reads CASSPYWGQEYEQYF. In DNA, the CDR3 is TGTGCCAGCAGTCCCTATTGGGGGCAGGAGTACGAGCAGTACTTC.

For the CDR3, the DNA is TGTGCCACCAGCACCGGGACAGGGGGTTCCGGGGAGCTGTTTTTT. Translated: CATSTGTGGSGELFF. This sequence joins TRBV15 and TRBJ2-2; 11 positions agree with TRBD1. The CDR3 runs 15 residues. Trimming removed 4 bases from V and 6 bases from J; junction bases left unmatched: 4. Per the germline V gene, CDR1 is LNHNV and CDR2 is YYDKDF (reference sequence). Full variable domain (rest looked up from reference TRBV15 and TRBJ2-2): DAMVIQNPRYQVTQFGKPVTLSCSQTLNHNVMYWYQQKSSQAPKLLFHYYDKDFNNEADTPDNFQSRRPNTSFCFLDIRSPGLGDTAMYLCATSTGTGGSGELFFGEGSRLTVL.